This T cell receptor (beta chain) was sequenced in a study of beta chain features in type 1 diabetes. The study, taken as a whole, reports: Using cDNA template may skew counts toward highly expressing activated cells.

Every bit of the isolated RNA underwent reverse transcription, so sequencing read expressed TCRB transcripts. Repertoires were generated with immunoSEQ multiplex PCR, while TCRdb's copy carries only in-frame clones and drops some. The sample includes 150,000 to 190,000 clones, around 8% seen only once; the top ten take 0.65%. This clone was counted only a few times. Its matching antigen is unknown. The CDR3 runs to 16 residues. CDR1 and CDR2 from the germline V gene are MGHDK and SYGVNS. V was clipped by 2 bases and J by 7 bases; unmatched bases: 8. The chain has TRBV25-1 and TRBJ2-1, with TRBD2 matching over 10 bases. The sequence came from a man aged 18 to 29 in good health. The sequencing input was central memory CD4+ T cells from blood. Here the CDR3 reads CASSEREAGGMNEQFF. CDR3 nucleotide sequence: TGTGCCAGCAGTGAAAGAGAAGCGGGGGGGATGAATGAGCAGTTCTTC.